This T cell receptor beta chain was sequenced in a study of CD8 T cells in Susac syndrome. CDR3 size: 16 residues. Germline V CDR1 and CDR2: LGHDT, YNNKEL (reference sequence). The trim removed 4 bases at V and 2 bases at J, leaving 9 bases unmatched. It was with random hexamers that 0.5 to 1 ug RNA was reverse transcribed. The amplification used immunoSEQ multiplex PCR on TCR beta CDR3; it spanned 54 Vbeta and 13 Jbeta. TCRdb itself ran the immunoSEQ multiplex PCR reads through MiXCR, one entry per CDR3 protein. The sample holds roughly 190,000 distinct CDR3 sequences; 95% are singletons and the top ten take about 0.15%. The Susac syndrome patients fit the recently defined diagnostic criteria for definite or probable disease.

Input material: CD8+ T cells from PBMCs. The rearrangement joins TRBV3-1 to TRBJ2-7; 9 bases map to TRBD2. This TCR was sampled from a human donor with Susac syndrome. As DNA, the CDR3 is TGTGCCAGCAGCCCAACTCCGGGACTAGCCGCCTACGAGCAGTACTTC. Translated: CASSPTPGLAAYEQYF.